Presented here are 6 T cell receptor beta chains from one specimen sequenced in a study of blood T cell repertoires in COVID-19. Clones were sequenced by immunoSEQ multiplex PCR, and TCRdb holds only the in-frame ones, with some missing. The data hold about 280,000 clones, with 65% to 90% observed a single time. Sequenced: peripheral blood. The origin of the receptors is a man aged 45-60 years with active or convalescent COVID-19.

This clone was counted between two and nine times. CDR3 DNA sequence: TGCGCCAGCAGCCGGACAGGGTTGAATTCACCCCTCCACTTT. Translated: CASSRTGLNSPLHF. The chain employs TRBV4-1 and TRBJ1-6, with 8 bases lining up with TRBD1. V lost 4 bases, J lost 7 bases, and 3 bases stayed unmatched. Germline assignment: CDR1 MGHRA and CDR2 YSYEKL. This CDR3 has 14 residues.

The V gene is TRBV13, the J gene TRBJ2-7; 8 nucleotides agree with TRBD2. Germline V gene sequence: CDR1 PRHDT, CDR2 FYEKMQ (reference sequence). This CDR3 is 16 amino acids long. V lost 7 bases to trimming and J lost 2 bases; unmatched junction nucleotides: 13. The CDR3 loop reads CASTTTGGTITYEQYF. The CDR3 DNA follows: TGTGCCAGCACCACAACGGGGGGGACCATTACCTACGAGCAGTACTTC.

The chain combines TRBV10-3 with TRBJ2-1, with 8 bases identical to TRBD2. CDR3 length: 16 amino acids. Trimming cost V 6 bases and J 2 bases; bases outside gene matches: 9. Per germline, CDR1 ENHRY and CDR2 SYGVKD. The CDR3 protein is CAISFGAGGTYNEQFF. Written as DNA, the CDR3 is TGTGCCATCAGCTTTGGGGCGGGAGGAACCTACAATGAGCAGTTCTTC.

The chain's CDR3 is CASSNDPRAQENGVGEAFF. CDR3 coding DNA: TGTGCCAGCAGCAATGACCCGAGGGCCCAGGAAAATGGAGTAGGTGAAGCTTTCTTT. V is TRBV21-1 and J is TRBJ1-1. TRBV21-1 is annotated as a pseudogene. CDR3 length equals 19 residues.

The chain is built from TRBV11-2 and TRBJ2-3, with D unresolved. This CDR3 is 15 amino acids long. Germline values: CDR1 SGHAT, CDR2 FQNNGV. Trimming cost V 1 base and J 1 base, with 9 bases left between them. CDR3 in amino acids: CASSLVVVGTDTQYF. The CDR3 DNA sequence: TGTGCCAGCAGCTTAGTAGTGGTCGGCACAGATACGCAGTATTTT.

This clone was recorded a few times. This chain links TRBV5-1 with TRBJ1-2; D is perhaps TRBD1 (5 bases). V was shortened by 0 bases and J by 7 bases, with 22 bases between the two germline ends. CDR3 length equals 17 residues. Germline CDR1 reads SGHRS; CDR2 reads YFSETQ. The CDR3 DNA reads as TGCGCCAGCAGCTTGGAGGGTGTGGACCGGGGGGTACGTGGCTACACCTTC. Amino acids: CASSLEGVDRGVRGYTF.